The entry below describes one T cell receptor (beta chain). Antigen unknown. The CDR3 sequence is 16 residues long. Trimming stripped 2 bases from V and 4 bases from J, with 20 bases between. Looked up from germline, CDR1 is DFQATT and CDR2 is SNEGSKA (reference sequence). This specimen comes from a study of blood T cells in healthy people across ages. Study-level results: Estimates of diversity drawn from one million T cells were considered underestimates.

Collection of ten milliliters of peripheral blood was performed for each donor. Through a sample-barcoded 5' primer and a J-beta primer mix, a second PCR was run for roughly 6 to 11 cycles. TCRdb reprocessed the 5' RACE reads with MiXCR, giving one entry per CDR3 protein. The sample has around 2 million distinct CDR3 sequences; about 39% are singletons. The TCR sequence derives from a human donor in good health. The sample consisted of blood. The chain has TRBV20-1 and TRBJ1-1; D call uncertain. As DNA, the CDR3 is TGCAGTGCTAGACCTACCCCCGTGGCTATGAGCACTGAAGCTTTCTTT. It specifies CSARPTPVAMSTEAFF.